This entry concerns a single T cell receptor beta chain. The data belong to a study of shared clonotypes between healthy human individuals. Germline lookup yields CDR1 MNHEY and CDR2 SMNVEV (reference sequence). V gave up 1 base and J gave up 2 bases, with 6 bases separating them. The CDR3 consists of 13 residues. Study donors comprised healthy, HIV-negative adults devoid of recent acute infection or vaccination. Produced via immunoSEQ multiplex PCR; TCRdb's table is partial and in-frame only. The table shows roughly 2.5 million clones, with approximately 92% occurring only once. Sequencing was carried out using naive CD4+ T cells sorted from blood. Subset given: CD45RA+ positively selected. The receptor was derived from a man between 18 and 35 years old in good health. J is TRBJ2-7 and V is TRBV27, with D unresolved. CDR3 nucleotides: TGTGCCAGCAGTTTATTAGGCCCCTACGAGCAGTACTTC. This gives the protein CASSLLGPYEQYF.